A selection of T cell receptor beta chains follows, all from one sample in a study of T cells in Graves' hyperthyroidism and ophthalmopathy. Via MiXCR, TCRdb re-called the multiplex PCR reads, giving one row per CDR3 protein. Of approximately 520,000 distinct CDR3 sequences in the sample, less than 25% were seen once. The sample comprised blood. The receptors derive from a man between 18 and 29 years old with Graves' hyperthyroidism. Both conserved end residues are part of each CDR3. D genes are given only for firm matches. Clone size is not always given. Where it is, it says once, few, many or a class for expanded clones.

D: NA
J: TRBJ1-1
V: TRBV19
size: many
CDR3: CASGFQTEAFF
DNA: TGTGCCAGTGGCTTTCAAACTGAAGCTTTCTTT

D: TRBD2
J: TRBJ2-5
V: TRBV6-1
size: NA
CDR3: CASRRRGGPLETQYF
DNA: TGTGCCAGCAGAAGGCGGGGGGGCCCTTTGGAGACCCAGTACTTC

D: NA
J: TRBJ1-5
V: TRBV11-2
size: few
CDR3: CASSLGDTTPYSNQPQHF
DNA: TGTGCCAGCAGCTTAGGTGACACAACACCTTATAGCAATCAGCCCCAGCATTTT

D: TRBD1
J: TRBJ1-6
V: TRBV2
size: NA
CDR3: CASSERTGAGAPLHF
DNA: TGTGCCAGCAGTGAAAGGACAGGGGCAGGAGCACCCCTCCACTTT

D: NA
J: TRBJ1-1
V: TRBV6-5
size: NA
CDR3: CASSYSQNTEACF
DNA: TGTGCCAGCAGTTACTCGCAGAACACTGAAGCTTGCTTT

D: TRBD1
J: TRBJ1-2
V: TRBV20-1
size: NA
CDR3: CSATGDRNYGYTF
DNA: TGCAGTGCCACCGGGGACAGGAACTATGGCTACACCTTC

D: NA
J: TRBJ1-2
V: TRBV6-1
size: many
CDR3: CASRPQGANYGYTF
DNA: TGTGCCAGCAGACCTCAGGGAGCTAACTATGGCTACACCTTC

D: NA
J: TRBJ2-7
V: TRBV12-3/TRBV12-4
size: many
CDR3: CASSLANSYYEQYF
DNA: TGTGCCAGCAGTTTAGCGAACAGTTACTACGAGCAGTACTTC

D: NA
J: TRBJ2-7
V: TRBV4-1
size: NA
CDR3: CASSPGRGNYEQYF
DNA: TGCGCCAGCAGCCCGGGGCGGGGAAACTACGAGCAGTACTTC

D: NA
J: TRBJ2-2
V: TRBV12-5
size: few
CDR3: CASGPGAGELFF
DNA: TGTGCTAGTGGTCCGGGCGCCGGGGAGCTGTTTTTT

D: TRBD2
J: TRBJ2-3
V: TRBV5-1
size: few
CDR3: CASSSSGLAGALGDTQYF
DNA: TGCGCCAGCAGCTCCTCCGGACTAGCGGGGGCCCTAGGAGATACGCAGTATTTT

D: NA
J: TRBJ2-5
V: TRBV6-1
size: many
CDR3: CASSSASWETQYF
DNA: TGTGCCAGCAGCTCGGCCTCTTGGGAGACCCAGTACTTC

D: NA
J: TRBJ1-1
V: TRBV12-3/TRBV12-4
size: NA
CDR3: CASSIRLGTEAFF
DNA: TGTGCCAGCAGTATCAGACTTGGCACTGAAGCTTTCTTT

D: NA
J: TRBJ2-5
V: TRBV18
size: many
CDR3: CASSPAASETQYF
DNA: TGTGCCAGCTCACCGGCCGCATCCGAGACCCAGTACTTC

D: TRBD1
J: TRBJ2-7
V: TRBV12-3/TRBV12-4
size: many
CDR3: CASSRRQGHEQYF
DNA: TGTGCCAGCAGTCGGCGACAGGGCCACGAGCAGTACTTC

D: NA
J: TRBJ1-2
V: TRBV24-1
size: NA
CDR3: CATSDGQGNYGYTF
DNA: TGTGCCACCAGTGATGGGCAGGGTAACTATGGCTACACCTTC

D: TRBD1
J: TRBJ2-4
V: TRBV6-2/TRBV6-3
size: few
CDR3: CASSYATGLSNIQYF
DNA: TGTGCCAGCAGTTACGCGACAGGGTTAAGCAACATTCAGTACTTC

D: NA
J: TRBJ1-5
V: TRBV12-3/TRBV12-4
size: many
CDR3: CASLLGFGNQPQHF
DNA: TGTGCCAGCCTCCTCGGTTTTGGGAATCAGCCCCAGCATTTT

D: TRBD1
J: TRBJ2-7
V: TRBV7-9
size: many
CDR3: CASTTTDRGRSEQYF
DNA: TGTGCCAGCACGACCACTGACAGGGGGCGCTCGGAGCAGTACTTC

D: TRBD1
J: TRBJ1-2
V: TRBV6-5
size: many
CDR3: CASSYSFPGQGPSTF
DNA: TGTGCCAGCAGTTACTCATTTCCGGGACAGGGACCTTCCACCTTC

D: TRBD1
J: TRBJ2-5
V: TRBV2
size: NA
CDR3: CASKERTGYQETQYF
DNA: TGTGCCAGCAAGGAGAGGACAGGGTACCAAGAGACCCAGTACTTC

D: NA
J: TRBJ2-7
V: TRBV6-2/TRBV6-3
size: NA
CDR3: CASSYAKTVRREQYF
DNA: TGTGCCAGCAGTTACGCCAAGACAGTTCGGCGCGAGCAGTACTTC

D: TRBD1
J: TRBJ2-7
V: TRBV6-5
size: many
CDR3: CASSYSGRGLIEQYF
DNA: TGTGCCAGCAGTTACTCCGGCAGGGGGCTGATCGAGCAGTACTTC

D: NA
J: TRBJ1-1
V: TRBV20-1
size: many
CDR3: CSARDQAEAFF
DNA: TGCAGTGCTAGAGATCAGGCTGAAGCTTTCTTT

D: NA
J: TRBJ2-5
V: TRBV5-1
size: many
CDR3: CASSWPGEEIQYF
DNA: TGCGCCAGCAGCTGGCCCGGGGAGGAGATCCAGTACTTC

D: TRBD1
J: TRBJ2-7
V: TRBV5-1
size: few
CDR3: CASSSQGSGSYEQYF
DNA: TGCGCCAGCAGCTCACAGGGGTCAGGCTCCTACGAGCAGTACTTC

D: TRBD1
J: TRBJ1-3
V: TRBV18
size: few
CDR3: CASSLLPGTAPIGNTIYF
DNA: TGTGCCAGCTCACTGCTCCCCGGGACAGCGCCGATTGGAAACACCATATATTTT

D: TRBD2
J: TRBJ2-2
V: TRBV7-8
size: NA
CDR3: CASSFGLNSGGAELFF
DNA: TGTGCCAGCAGCTTCGGCCTAAATAGCGGGGGGGCGGAGCTGTTTTTT

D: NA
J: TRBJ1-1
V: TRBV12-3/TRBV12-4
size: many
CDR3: CASSFPRQSPTHEAFF
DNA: TGTGCCAGCAGTTTTCCCCGACAGTCTCCCACCCATGAAGCTTTCTTT

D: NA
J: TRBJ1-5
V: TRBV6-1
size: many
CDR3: CASSAVGDKPQHF
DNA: TGTGCCAGCAGTGCCGTAGGGGATAAGCCCCAGCATTTT

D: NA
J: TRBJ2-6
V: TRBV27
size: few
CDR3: CASSLKGSFLPGANVLTF
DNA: TGTGCCAGCAGTTTAAAGGGCAGTTTCCTCCCTGGGGCCAACGTCCTGACTTTC

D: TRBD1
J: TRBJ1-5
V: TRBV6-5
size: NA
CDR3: CASSYAGTGNSNQPQHF
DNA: TGTGCCAGCAGTTATGCCGGGACAGGGAATAGCAATCAGCCCCAGCATTTT

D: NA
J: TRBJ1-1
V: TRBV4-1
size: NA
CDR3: CASSQELFRNTEAFF
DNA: TGCGCCAGCAGCCAAGAGCTGTTTAGGAACACTGAAGCTTTCTTT

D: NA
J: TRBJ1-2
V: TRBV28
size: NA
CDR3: CASSVAGRTETRYTF
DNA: TGTGCCAGCAGTGTAGCAGGACGGACCGAAACCCGCTACACCTTC

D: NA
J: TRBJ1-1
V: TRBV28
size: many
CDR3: CASRRGQTNTEAFF
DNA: TGTGCCAGCAGACGCGGACAGACGAACACTGAAGCTTTCTTT

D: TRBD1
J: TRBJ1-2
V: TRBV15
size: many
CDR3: CATSSWGQGGYTF
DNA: TGTGCCACCAGCAGCTGGGGACAGGGTGGCTACACCTTC

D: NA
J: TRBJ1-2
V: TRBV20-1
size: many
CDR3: CSARDLGKTMTNYGYTF
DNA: TGCAGTGCTAGAGATCTGGGCAAGACCATGACTAACTATGGCTACACCTTC

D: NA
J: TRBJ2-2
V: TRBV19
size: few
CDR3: CASSIGGLMRTGELFF
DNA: TGTGCCAGTAGTATAGGTGGCCTGATGAGGACCGGGGAGCTGTTTTTT

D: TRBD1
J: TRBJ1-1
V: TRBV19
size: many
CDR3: CASSMDRAGEAFF
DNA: TGTGCCAGTAGTATGGACAGGGCTGGCGAAGCTTTCTTT

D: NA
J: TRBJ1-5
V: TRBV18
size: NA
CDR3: CASSSGGPGSDQPQHF
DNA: TGTGCCAGCTCATCCGGGGGCCCAGGGTCGGATCAGCCCCAGCATTTT

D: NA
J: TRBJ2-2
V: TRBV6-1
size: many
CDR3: CASSPHDSFPGELFF
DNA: TGTGCCAGCAGTCCTCATGACAGTTTCCCCGGGGAGCTGTTTTTT

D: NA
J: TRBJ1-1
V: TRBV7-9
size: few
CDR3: CASSLEGVQNTEAFF
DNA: TGTGCCAGCAGCTTAGAGGGGGTCCAGAACACTGAAGCTTTCTTT

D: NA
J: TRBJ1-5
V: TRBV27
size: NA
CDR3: CASGETGKNQPQHF
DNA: TGTGCCAGCGGTGAAACAGGGAAAAATCAGCCCCAGCATTTT

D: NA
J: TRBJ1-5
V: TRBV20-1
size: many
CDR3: CSAPRQSHGAQHF
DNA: TGCAGTGCCCCCCGACAGAGTCACGGGGCCCAGCATTTT

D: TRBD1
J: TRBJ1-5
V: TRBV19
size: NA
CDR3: CASSIEEWTGRNQPQHF
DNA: TGTGCCAGTAGTATAGAGGAGTGGACAGGGCGGAATCAGCCCCAGCATTTT

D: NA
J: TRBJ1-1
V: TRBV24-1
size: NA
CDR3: CATSDGRTEAFF
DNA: TGTGCCACCAGTGATGGACGGACTGAAGCTTTCTTT

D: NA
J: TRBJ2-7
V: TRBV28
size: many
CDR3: CASSTPGRYLTYEQYF
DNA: TGTGCCAGCAGTACACCGGGACGATACCTTACCTACGAGCAGTACTTC

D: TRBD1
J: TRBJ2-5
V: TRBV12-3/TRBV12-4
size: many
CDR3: CASSFLGQTYQETQYF
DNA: TGTGCCAGCAGCTTTCTGGGACAGACGTACCAAGAGACCCAGTACTTC

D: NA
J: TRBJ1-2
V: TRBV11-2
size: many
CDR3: CASSHEQGYGYTF
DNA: TGTGCCAGCAGTCATGAACAGGGCTATGGCTACACCTTC

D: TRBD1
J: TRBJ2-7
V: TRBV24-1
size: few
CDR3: CATSDTGTASSYEQYF
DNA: TGTGCCACCAGTGATACCGGGACAGCTAGCTCCTACGAGCAGTACTTC

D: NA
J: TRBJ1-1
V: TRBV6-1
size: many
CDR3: CASRVYTEAFF
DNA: TGTGCCAGCAGGGTGTACACTGAAGCTTTCTTT

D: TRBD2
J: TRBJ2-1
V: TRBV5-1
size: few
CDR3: CASSLGLAGSEQFF
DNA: TGCGCCAGCAGCCTCGGACTAGCCGGATCTGAGCAGTTCTTC

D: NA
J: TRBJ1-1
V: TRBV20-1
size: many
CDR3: CSASRGGIGNTEAFF
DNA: TGCAGTGCTAGTCGGGGGGGGATAGGGAACACTGAAGCTTTCTTT

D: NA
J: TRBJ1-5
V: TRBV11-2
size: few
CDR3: CASSLTQYSNQPQHF
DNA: TGTGCCAGCAGCTTAACACAGTATAGCAATCAGCCCCAGCATTTT